The 32 T cell receptor beta chains in this list originate from one sample, sequenced in a study of neurological immune-mediated disorders. MiXCR, run by TCRdb on the 5' RACE reads, gives a single entry per CDR3 protein. The table includes some 87,000 distinct CDR3 sequences, nearly 6% detected once. Noted time point: longitudinal time-point 2. What was sequenced was PBMCs. These receptors came from a woman in her sixties with multiple sclerosis.

This clonotype was detected ten times or more. The rearrangement links TRBV9 to TRBJ2-1, with 12 bases aligning to TRBD2. The J segment lost 10 bases and the V segment lost 0 bases, leaving 5 bases of the junction unmatched. The CDR3 extends over 15 amino acids. CDR1 and CDR2 from the germline V gene are SGDLS and YYNGEE. CDR3: CASSVARTSGAEQFF. The CDR3 DNA reads TGTGCCAGCAGCGTAGCCCGGACTAGCGGGGCAGAGCAGTTCTTC.

Ten or more counts support this clonotype. This chain joins TRBV5-1 and TRBJ2-1, with TRBD1 matching 9 bases. There are 20 residues in the CDR3. Germline CDR1 SGHRS, CDR2 YFSETQ. J was trimmed by 0 bases and V by 5 bases; bases with no gene match: 18. CDR3 coding DNA: TGCGCCAGCAGGACAGGGGGAGGGGTCCCACCTTTTTCCTCCTACAATGAGCAGTTCTTC. Translation gives CASRTGGGVPPFSSYNEQFF.

This clonotype was found many times. The chain couples TRBV20-1 to TRBJ1-2; no firm D call. This CDR3 contains 11 residues. The V end lost 6 bases, the J end lost 7 bases, and 12 bases lay between the germline ends. Per the germline V gene, CDR1 is DFQATT and CDR2 is SNEGSKA (reference sequence). The chain's CDR3 is CSATTRGGYTF. CDR3 nucleotides: TGCAGTGCCACCACCCGGGGTGGCTACACCTTC.

The gene calls are TRBV5-1 and TRBJ2-5; 8 positions match TRBD2. The CDR3 totals 15 residues. The ends lost 7 bases at V and 2 bases at J; junction bases unmatched: 10. CDR1 is SGHRS, CDR2 YFSETQ, per germline. CDR3 region: CASRPIAGSQETQYF. The CDR3 nucleotides read TGCGCCAGCCGCCCCATAGCGGGGTCACAAGAGACCCAGTACTTC.

In its sample, this clonotype was seen many times. The V gene is TRBV7-9, the J gene TRBJ1-4; no clear D gene. This CDR3 region has 15 residues. With 3 bases removed from V and 4 bases from J, the gap between germline ends came to 12 bases. Per germline, CDR1 SEHNR and CDR2 FQNEAQ (reference sequence). The CDR3 protein is CASSLARSLNEKLFF. DNA of the CDR3: TGTGCCAGCAGCTTGGCCCGGTCCCTTAATGAAAAACTGTTTTTT.

This clonotype was counted at least ten times. The chain employs TRBV20-1 and TRBJ2-5, with D possibly being TRBD2 (5 bases). The V end was cut by 8 bases, the J end by 5 bases, with 15 bases between. The CDR3 extends over 12 amino acids. CDR1 is DFQATT, CDR2 SNEGSKA, per germline (reference sequence). The DNA for the CDR3 is TGCAGTTCAAAGGCTAGCCGGGAGACCCAGTACTTC. It translates to CSSKASRETQYF.

This clonotype came up many times. The rearrangement uses TRBV5-5 and TRBJ2-1; 12 bases align to TRBD2. The CDR3 spans 14 residues. The V and J ends lost 6 bases and 7 bases, in that order; junction bases with no gene match: 5. Looked up from germline, CDR1 is SGHKS and CDR2 is YYEKEE (reference sequence). CDR3 sequence reads: CASNLAGGRNEQFF. The CDR3 DNA reads as TGTGCCAGCAATCTAGCGGGGGGGCGTAATGAGCAGTTCTTC. Filled out from reference TRBV5-5 and TRBJ2-1, the complete variable domain reads DAGVTQSPTHLIKTRGQQVTLRCSPISGHKSVSWYQQVLGQGPQFIFQYYEKEERGRGNFPDRFSARQFPNYSSELNVNALLLGDSALYLCASNLAGGRNEQFFGPGTRLTVL.

This clonotype was picked up many times. The chain is built from TRBV6-5 and TRBJ2-5, with D perhaps TRBD2 (5 bases). The CDR3 has 15 residues. V was shortened by 0 bases and J by 5 bases, with 13 bases between the two germline ends. CDR1 is MNHEY and CDR2 is SVGAGI in the germline V gene. CDR3 residues: CASSYSVTERETQYF. The CDR3 nucleotides are TGTGCCAGCAGTTACTCGGTAACCGAGCGGGAGACCCAGTACTTC.

This clonotype was detected many times. The gene calls are TRBV21-1 and TRBJ1-2; no check of the table's D call, TRBD1, against the DNA was made. TRBV21-1 is shown as a pseudogene. The CDR3 is 13 residues long. The CDR3 reads CASSIPGTDGYTF. CDR3 bases: TGTGCCAGCAGCATACCGGGTACGGATGGCTACACCTTC.

This clonotype appeared many times. CDR3 sequence (DNA): TGTGCCAGCAGCTCGGGACAGGGGTTCTCCTACGAGCAGTACTTC. Its translation: CASSSGQGFSYEQYF. The J gene is TRBJ2-7, the V gene TRBV5-5, with TRBD1 matching 10 bases. Trimming removed 3 bases from V and 0 bases from J; junction bases left unmatched: 3. The germline gives CDR1 SGHKS, CDR2 YYEKEE (reference sequence). The length of the CDR3 is 15 residues.

Many counts were recorded for this clonotype. This chain links TRBV20-1 with TRBJ2-3; TRBD2 agrees at 9 bases. J gave up 2 bases and V 6 bases, and 6 bases lay outside the gene matches. The CDR3 spans 14 residues. CDR1 DFQATT and CDR2 SNEGSKA come from the germline V gene (reference sequence). The CDR3 is CSATLAGNTDTQYF. The DNA of the CDR3 is TGCAGTGCGACCCTAGCGGGGAACACAGATACGCAGTATTTT.

This clonotype appeared many times. The J gene is TRBJ2-7, the V gene TRBV30; D ambiguous. The CDR3 is 15 residues long. The ends were cut back, 0 bases at V and 2 bases at J, with 14 bases in the middle. Looked up from germline, CDR1 is GTSNPN and CDR2 is SVGIG (reference sequence). In DNA form, the CDR3 reads TGTGCCTGGAGTGTACTCAAGACCAAGGCCTACGAGCAGTACTTC. The encoded protein is CAWSVLKTKAYEQYF.

This clonotype was seen ten or more times. The chain employs TRBV20-1 and TRBJ2-1, with 8 bases matching TRBD2. Germline V CDR1 and CDR2: DFQATT, SNEGSKA (reference sequence). CDR3 length equals 17 residues. Trimming cost V 3 bases and J 6 bases; bases outside gene matches: 16. CDR3 bases: TGCAGTGCTAGTAGGGGCCGTTGGAGCGGGGGCCCCAATGAGCAGTTCTTC. Residues: CSASRGRWSGGPNEQFF.

This clonotype was seen at least ten times. The chain carries TRBV20-1 and TRBJ1-2; 7 bases are shared with TRBD1. V lost 4 bases and J lost 1; bases outside the gene matches: 6. Looked up from germline, CDR1 is DFQATT and CDR2 is SNEGSKA (reference sequence). This CDR3 comprises 14 residues. The CDR3 coding sequence is TGCAGTGCTATAAACGACAGGGATAACTATGGCTACACCTTC. Translation: CSAINDRDNYGYTF.

The table lists this clonotype with many counts. The chain combines TRBV5-1 with TRBJ2-3; D is uncertain. CDR3 length: 13 amino acids. V was pared by 2 bases and J by 5 bases, with 9 bases between. The germline gives CDR1 SGHRS, CDR2 YFSETQ. The CDR3 DNA sequence: TGCGCCAGCAGCTTACAATCCCTAGATACGCAGTATTTT. Translation: CASSLQSLDTQYF.

This clonotype has a count of ten or more. The chain links TRBV7-2 to TRBJ1-6, with D hard to call. This CDR3 is 15 amino acids long. The germline V and J ends were trimmed by 4 bases and 7 bases, with 14 bases remaining between them. Germline assignment: CDR1 SGHTA and CDR2 FQGNSA. CDR3 sequence (DNA): TGTGCCAGCAGCTCCACGTGGATCGGGAATTCACCCCTCCACTTT. Protein: CASSSTWIGNSPLHF. The entire variable domain, with the rest obtained from reference TRBV7-2 and TRBJ1-6, is as follows: GAGVSQSPSNKVTEKGKDVELRCDPISGHTALYWYRQSLGQGLEFLIYFQGNSAPDKSGLPSDRFSAERTGGSVSTLTIQRTQQEDSAVYLCASSSTWIGNSPLHFGNGTRLTVT.

This clonotype was counted many times. Here the CDR3 reads CASSLTDRPNEKLFF. The CDR3 nucleotides read TGCGCCAGCAGCTTAACGGACAGGCCTAATGAAAAACTGTTTTTT. The V and J genes are TRBV5-1 and TRBJ1-4, with 7 bases lining up with TRBD1. CDR3 length: 15 amino acids. V dropped 2 bases and J dropped 3; count of bases not matched to a gene: 4. Germline V gene lookup returns CDR1 SGHRS and CDR2 YFSETQ.

At least ten counts were recorded for this clonotype. The CDR3: CSAPVGLAHEQFF. As DNA, the CDR3 is TGCAGTGCCCCGGTCGGACTAGCCCATGAGCAGTTCTTC. The J gene is TRBJ2-1, the V gene TRBV20-1, with TRBD2 matching 8 bases. The germline gives CDR1 DFQATT, CDR2 SNEGSKA (reference sequence). The trim removed 6 bases at V and 8 bases at J, leaving 9 bases unmatched. The CDR3 extends over 13 amino acids.

This clonotype appeared many times. The J gene is TRBJ2-7, the V gene TRBV15; D uncertain. Per the germline V gene, CDR1 is LNHNV and CDR2 is YYDKDF (reference sequence). The CDR3 contains 13 residues. V dropped 1 base and J dropped 5 bases, with 9 bases sitting between them. CDR3 in DNA: TGTGCCACCAGCAGAGTCCCCTCTCACGAGCAGTACTTC. It translates to CATSRVPSHEQYF.

The V call is TRBV7-8, the J call TRBJ2-7; weak D call: TRBD1 (6 bases). The CDR3 contains 15 residues. The germline CDR1 and CDR2 sequences are SGHVS and FQNEAQ. Trimming left V 1 base short and J 1 base short, with 11 bases between. The CDR3 loop is CASSLVRDKSYEQYF. The CDR3 DNA reads TGTGCCAGCAGCTTAGTCCGGGACAAATCCTACGAGCAGTACTTC. Full variable domain (rest looked up from reference TRBV7-8 and TRBJ2-7): GAGVSQSPRYKVAKRGQDVALRCDPISGHVSLFWYQQALGQGPEFLTYFQNEAQLDKSGLPSDRFFAERPEGSVSTLKIQRTQQEDSAVYLCASSLVRDKSYEQYFGPGTRLTVT.

Points on this clonotype: Germline and junction disagree at one end, which may indicate a read error. The V gene is TRBV5-1, the J gene TRBJ1-1, with TRBD1 as a possible D gene (6 bases). Germline V CDR1 and CDR2: SGHRS, YFSETQ. This CDR3 contains 15 residues. This CDR3 reads CGSSVGAGADTEAFF. The CDR3 DNA follows: TGTGGCAGCAGCGTCGGGGCAGGGGCGGACACTGAAGCTTTCTTT.

This clonotype was found many times. The chain carries TRBV7-2 and TRBJ1-2; D call uncertain. The CDR3 covers 12 residues. Germline-derived CDR1 and CDR2 are SGHTA and FQGNSA. V lost 8 bases, J lost 6 bases, and 13 bases lay in between. CDR3 sequence reads: CASQSGWDGYTF. Written as DNA, the CDR3 is TGTGCCAGCCAATCTGGATGGGATGGCTACACCTTC. Full variable domain (outside the CDR3, taken from reference TRBV7-2 and TRBJ1-2): GAGVSQSPSNKVTEKGKDVELRCDPISGHTALYWYRQSLGQGLEFLIYFQGNSAPDKSGLPSDRFSAERTGGSVSTLTIQRTQQEDSAVYLCASQSGWDGYTFGSGTRLTVV.

This clonotype was counted at least ten times. V usage is TRBV7-9 and J usage is TRBJ2-7; weak D call: TRBD2 (7 bases). CDR3 length equals 15 residues. CDR1 and CDR2 (germline): SEHNR, FQNEAQ (reference sequence). Trimming cost V 3 bases and J 2 bases, with 14 bases left between them. The DNA for the CDR3 is TGTGCCAGCAGCTTCTTGCTCGGGGGGCCCTACGAGCAGTACTTC. This translates into CASSFLLGGPYEQYF.

In its sample, this clonotype was seen many times. The rearrangement joins TRBV6-6 to TRBJ1-2, with 7 bases aligning to TRBD1. CDR1 is MNHNY and CDR2 is SVGAGI in the germline V gene (reference sequence). This CDR3 region has 15 residues. Trimming took 6 bases from V and 0 from J; bases not matched to a gene: 7. The CDR3 spells CASRQSGQPNYGYTF. The CDR3 DNA reads as TGTGCCAGCAGACAATCGGGACAGCCTAACTATGGCTACACCTTC.

This clonotype came up many times. The chain uses TRBV5-6 and TRBJ1-5; D is uncertain. The CDR3 is made up of 13 amino acids. The V end lost 2 bases, the J end lost 4 bases, and 7 bases lay between the germline ends. Germline-derived CDR1 and CDR2 are SGHDT and YYEEEE. This CDR3 reads CASSFTRNQPQHF. For the CDR3, the DNA is TGTGCCAGCAGCTTCACAAGGAATCAGCCCCAGCATTTT.

This clonotype came up a few times. The chain uses TRBV18 and TRBJ1-2; D not certain. V was clipped by 4 bases and J by 8 bases, with 23 bases between them. CDR3 length equals 16 residues. Germline V gene lookup returns CDR1 KGHSH and CDR2 LQKENI. The DNA of the CDR3 is TGTGCCAGCTCACACCAGTCGTCAGCCATGGATCCCGGCTACACCTTC. Its protein is CASSHQSSAMDPGYTF. The whole variable domain, filled in from reference TRBV18 and TRBJ1-2, reads NAGVMQNPRHLVRRRGQEARLRCSPMKGHSHVYWYRQLPEEGLKFMVYLQKENIIDESGMPKERFSAEFPKEGPSILRIQQVVRGDSAAYFCASSHQSSAMDPGYTFGSGTRLTVV.

This clonotype was seen many times. The chain uses TRBV5-1 and TRBJ2-7; 11 nucleotides agree with TRBD1. This CDR3 has 13 amino acids. Trimming removed 4 bases from V and 5 bases from J; junction bases left unmatched: 2. Germline V gene sequence: CDR1 SGHRS, CDR2 YFSETQ. The chain's CDR3 is CASSKGQGDEQYF. CDR3 in DNA: TGCGCCAGCAGCAAGGGACAGGGGGACGAGCAGTACTTC.

This clonotype came up many times. This chain connects TRBV7-8 to TRBJ1-1, with D unclear. Germline CDR1 is SGHVS and CDR2 is FQNEAQ. The ends were cut back, 5 bases at V and 0 bases at J, with 10 bases in the middle. The CDR3 consists of 14 residues. The CDR3 loop reads CASSARLMNTEAFF. DNA of the CDR3: TGTGCCAGCAGCGCGCGACTGATGAACACTGAAGCTTTCTTT.

This clonotype was seen repeatedly, ten times or more. The genes are TRBV7-2 and TRBJ2-5, with 7 positions matching TRBD2. J was trimmed by 7 bases and V by 5 bases; bases with no gene match: 4. The CDR3 is made up of 12 amino acids. The germline V gene has CDR1 SGHTA and CDR2 FQGNSA. CDR3 loop: CASSPGLGTQYF. DNA for the CDR3: TGTGCCAGCAGCCCAGGACTAGGGACCCAGTACTTC. The full variable domain, rest sourced from reference TRBV7-2 and TRBJ2-5, is GAGVSQSPSNKVTEKGKDVELRCDPISGHTALYWYRQSLGQGLEFLIYFQGNSAPDKSGLPSDRFSAERTGGSVSTLTIQRTQQEDSAVYLCASSPGLGTQYFGPGTRLLVL.

This clonotype was detected many times. J is TRBJ2-1 and V is TRBV7-6; 13 bases are a match to TRBD2. CDR3 length equals 16 residues. Trimming cost V 5 bases and J 6 bases; bases outside gene matches: 7. Germline values: CDR1 SGHVS, CDR2 FNYEAQ. CDR3 sequence reads: CASSPGLAGRFNEQFF. The CDR3 nucleotides read TGTGCCAGCAGCCCGGGACTAGCGGGGCGATTCAATGAGCAGTTCTTC.

This clonotype was seen many times. V is TRBV20-1 and J is TRBJ2-7, with 12 bases that match TRBD1. The germline V gene encodes CDR1 DFQATT and CDR2 SNEGSKA (reference sequence). This CDR3 is built from 14 residues. V was clipped by 3 bases and J by 6 bases; unmatched bases: 6. The CDR3 sequence: CSASVGQGAGEQYF. CDR3 nucleotides: TGCAGTGCTAGTGTGGGACAGGGGGCAGGCGAGCAGTACTTC.

This clonotype was seen more than once but under ten times. The chain uses TRBV7-2 and TRBJ1-5; D is perhaps TRBD1 (5 bases). Trimming stripped 5 bases from V and 3 bases from J, with 26 bases between. The germline gives CDR1 SGHTA, CDR2 FQGNSA. CDR3 length: 19 amino acids. CDR3 loop: CASSRGTGGVSVPNQPQHF. DNA of the CDR3: TGTGCCAGCAGCCGAGGAACAGGAGGCGTTTCGGTCCCCAATCAGCCCCAGCATTTT.